This entry is about one TCR beta chain. Seattle patient enrollment occurred during active infection, with longitudinal follow-up thereafter. As originally analysed: Scientists estimated how many nucleated cells there were by amplifying reference gene primers. The repertoire was sequenced with immunoSEQ multiplex PCR; TCRdb's copy has only in-frame clones and lacks some. That table is the source of V, J and clone size, and D and trimming were worked out from the DNA. The sample yields some 70,000 clones, around 86% seen once. This entry comes from a study of blood T cell repertoires in COVID-19. From germline, CDR1 is SGHKS and CDR2 YYEKEE (reference sequence). The CDR3 spans 13 residues. Deletions cut 2 bases from V and 6 bases from J, with 12 bases between.

This sequence originates from a middle-aged man with COVID-19, enrolled during active disease. The chain joins TRBV5-5 to TRBJ2-7, with D perhaps matching TRBD2 (5 bases). Sequencing input: peripheral blood. CDR3 bases: TGTGCCAGCAGCTTAAGAGGGTACGGCGAGCAGTACTTC. Translation gives CASSLRGYGEQYF.